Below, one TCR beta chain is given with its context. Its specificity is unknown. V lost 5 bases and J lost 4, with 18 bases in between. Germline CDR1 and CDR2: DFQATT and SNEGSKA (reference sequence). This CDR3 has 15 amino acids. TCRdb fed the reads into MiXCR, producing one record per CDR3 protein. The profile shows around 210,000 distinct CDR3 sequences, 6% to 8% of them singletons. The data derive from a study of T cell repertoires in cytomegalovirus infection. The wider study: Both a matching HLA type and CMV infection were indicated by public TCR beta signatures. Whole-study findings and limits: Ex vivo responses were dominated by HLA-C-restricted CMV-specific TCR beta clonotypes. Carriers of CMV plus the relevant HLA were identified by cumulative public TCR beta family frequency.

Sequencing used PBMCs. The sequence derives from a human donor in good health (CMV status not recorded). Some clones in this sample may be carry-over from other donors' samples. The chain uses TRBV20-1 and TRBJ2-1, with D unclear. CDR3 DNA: TGCAGTGCTGGCCCTGACCCGATATATTACAATGAGCAGTTCTTC. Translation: CSAGPDPIYYNEQFF.